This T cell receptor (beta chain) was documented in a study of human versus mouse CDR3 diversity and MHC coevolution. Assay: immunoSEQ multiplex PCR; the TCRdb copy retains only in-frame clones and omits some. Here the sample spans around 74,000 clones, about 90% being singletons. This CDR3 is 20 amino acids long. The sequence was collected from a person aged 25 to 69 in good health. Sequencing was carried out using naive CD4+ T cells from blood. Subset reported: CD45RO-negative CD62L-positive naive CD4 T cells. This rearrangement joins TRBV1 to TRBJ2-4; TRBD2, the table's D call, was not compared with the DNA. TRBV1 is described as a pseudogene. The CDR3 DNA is TGCACCAGCAGCCAAGTCGGTCTAGCGGGGGTACCGCTAGCCAAAAACATTCAGTACTTC. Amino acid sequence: CTSSQVGLAGVPLAKNIQYF.